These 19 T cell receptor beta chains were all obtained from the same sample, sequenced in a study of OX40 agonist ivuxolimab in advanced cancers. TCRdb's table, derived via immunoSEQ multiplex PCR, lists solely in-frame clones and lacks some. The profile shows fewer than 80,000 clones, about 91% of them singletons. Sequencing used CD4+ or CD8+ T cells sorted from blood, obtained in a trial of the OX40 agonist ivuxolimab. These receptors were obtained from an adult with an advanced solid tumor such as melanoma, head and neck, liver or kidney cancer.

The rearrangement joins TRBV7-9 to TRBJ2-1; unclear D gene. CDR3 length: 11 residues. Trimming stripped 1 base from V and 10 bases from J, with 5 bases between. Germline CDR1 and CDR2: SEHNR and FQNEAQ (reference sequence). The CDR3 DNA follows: TGTGCCAGCAGCTTAGGGGGAGAGCAGTTCTTC. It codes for CASSLGGEQFF.

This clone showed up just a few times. CDR3 sequence: CASSSFVNEQFF. The CDR3 coding sequence is TGTGCCAGCAGTTCTTTTGTCAATGAGCAGTTCTTC. The chain carries TRBV6-5 and TRBJ2-1; D remains ambiguous. Looked up from germline, CDR1 is MNHEY and CDR2 is SVGAGI. V was clipped by 4 bases and J by 6 bases, with 7 bases between them. The CDR3 totals 12 residues.

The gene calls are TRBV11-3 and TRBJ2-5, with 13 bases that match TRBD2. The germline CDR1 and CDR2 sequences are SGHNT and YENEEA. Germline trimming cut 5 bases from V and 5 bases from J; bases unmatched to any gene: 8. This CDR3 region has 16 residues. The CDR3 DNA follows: TGTGCCAGCAGCCCCGGACTAGCGGGAGTGTTTGAGACCCAGTACTTC. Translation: CASSPGLAGVFETQYF.

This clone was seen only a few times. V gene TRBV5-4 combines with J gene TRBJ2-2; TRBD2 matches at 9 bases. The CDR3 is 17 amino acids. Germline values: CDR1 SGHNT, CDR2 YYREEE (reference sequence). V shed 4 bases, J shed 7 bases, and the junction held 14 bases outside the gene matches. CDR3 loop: CASSPLGAGGPDGELFF. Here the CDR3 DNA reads TGTGCCAGCAGCCCCCTGGGGGCGGGAGGGCCAGACGGGGAGCTGTTTTTT.

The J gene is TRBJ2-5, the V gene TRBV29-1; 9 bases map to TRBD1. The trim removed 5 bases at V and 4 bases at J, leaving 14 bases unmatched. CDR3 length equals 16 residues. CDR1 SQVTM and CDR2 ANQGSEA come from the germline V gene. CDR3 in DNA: TGCAGCGTTACGCGGCCGGGACAGGGAGTAAGAGAGACCCAGTACTTC. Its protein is CSVTRPGQGVRETQYF.

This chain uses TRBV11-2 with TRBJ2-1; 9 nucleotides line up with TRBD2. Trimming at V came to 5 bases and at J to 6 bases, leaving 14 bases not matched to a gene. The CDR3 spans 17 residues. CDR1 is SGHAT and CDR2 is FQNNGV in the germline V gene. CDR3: CASSPTNLAGNPNEQFF. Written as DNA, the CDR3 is TGTGCCAGCAGCCCTACTAATCTAGCGGGAAATCCCAATGAGCAGTTCTTC.

The CDR3 region is CASSWDGSSYNEQFF. In DNA form, the CDR3 reads TGTGCCAGCAGTTGGGACGGGAGTAGTTACAATGAGCAGTTCTTC. The chain uses TRBV27 and TRBJ2-1; perhaps TRBD2 as D (6 bases). CDR1 is MNHEY, CDR2 SMNVEV, per germline (reference sequence). V was cut by 4 bases and J by 4 bases, with 14 bases left in between. The CDR3 spans 15 residues.

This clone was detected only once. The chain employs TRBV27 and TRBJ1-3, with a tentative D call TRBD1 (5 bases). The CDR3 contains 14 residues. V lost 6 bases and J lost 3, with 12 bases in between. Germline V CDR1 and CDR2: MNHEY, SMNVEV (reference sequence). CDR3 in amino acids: CASSRDLGGNTIYF. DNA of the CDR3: TGTGCCAGCAGCCGGGACTTAGGTGGAAACACCATATATTTT.

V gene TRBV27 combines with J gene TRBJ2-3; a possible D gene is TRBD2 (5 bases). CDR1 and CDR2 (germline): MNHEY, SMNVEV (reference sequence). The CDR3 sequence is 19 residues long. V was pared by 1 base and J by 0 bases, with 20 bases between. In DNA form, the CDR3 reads TGTGCCAGCAGTTTATGGGGTAGCGAAGATTATTCTAGCACAGATACGCAGTATTTT. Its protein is CASSLWGSEDYSSTDTQYF.

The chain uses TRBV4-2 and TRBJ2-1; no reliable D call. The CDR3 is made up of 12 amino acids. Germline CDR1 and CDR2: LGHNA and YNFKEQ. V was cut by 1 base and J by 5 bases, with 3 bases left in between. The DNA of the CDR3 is TGTGCCAGCAGCCAAGGGGACAATGAGCAGTTCTTC. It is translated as CASSQGDNEQFF.

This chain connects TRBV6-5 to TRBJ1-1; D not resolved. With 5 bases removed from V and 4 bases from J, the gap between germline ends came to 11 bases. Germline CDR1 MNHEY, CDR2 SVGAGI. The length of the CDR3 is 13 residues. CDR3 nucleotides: TGTGCCAGCAGTCCCCACGATGGCACTGAAGCTTTCTTT. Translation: CASSPHDGTEAFF.

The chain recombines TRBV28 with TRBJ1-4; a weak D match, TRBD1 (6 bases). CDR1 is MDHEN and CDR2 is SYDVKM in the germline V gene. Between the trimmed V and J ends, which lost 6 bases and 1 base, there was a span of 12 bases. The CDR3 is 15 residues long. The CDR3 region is CASRFTGLTNEKLFF. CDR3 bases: TGTGCCAGCAGATTTACAGGGTTAACTAATGAAAAACTGTTTTTT.

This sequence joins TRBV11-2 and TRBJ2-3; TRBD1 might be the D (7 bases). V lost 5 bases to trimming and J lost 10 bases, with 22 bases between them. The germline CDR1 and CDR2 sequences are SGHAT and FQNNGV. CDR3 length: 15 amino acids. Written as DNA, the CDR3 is TGTGCCAGCAGCGATCATTCCAGGGGGGCAGTGGCGCAGTATTTT. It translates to CASSDHSRGAVAQYF.

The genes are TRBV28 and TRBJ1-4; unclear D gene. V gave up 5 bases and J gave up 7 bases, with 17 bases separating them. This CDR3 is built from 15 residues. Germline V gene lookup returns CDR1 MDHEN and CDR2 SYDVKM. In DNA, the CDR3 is TGTGCCAGCAGTCCACCCACCGGGGTCTCTGAAAAACTGTTTTTT. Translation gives CASSPPTGVSEKLFF.

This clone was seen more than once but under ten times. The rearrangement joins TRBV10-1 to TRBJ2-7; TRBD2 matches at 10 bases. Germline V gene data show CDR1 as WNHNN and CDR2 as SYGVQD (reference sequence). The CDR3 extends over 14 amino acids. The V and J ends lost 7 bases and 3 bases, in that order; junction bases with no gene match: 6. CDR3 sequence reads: CASTVLAGVYEQYF. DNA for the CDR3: TGCGCCAGCACTGTGCTAGCGGGGGTCTACGAGCAGTACTTC.

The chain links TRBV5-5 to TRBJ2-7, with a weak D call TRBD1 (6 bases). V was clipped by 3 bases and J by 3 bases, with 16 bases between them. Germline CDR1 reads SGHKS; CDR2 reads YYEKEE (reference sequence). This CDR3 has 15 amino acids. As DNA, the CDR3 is TGTGCCAGCAGCTCTACAGGGAATTTCCGCTACGAGCAGTACTTC. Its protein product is CASSSTGNFRYEQYF.

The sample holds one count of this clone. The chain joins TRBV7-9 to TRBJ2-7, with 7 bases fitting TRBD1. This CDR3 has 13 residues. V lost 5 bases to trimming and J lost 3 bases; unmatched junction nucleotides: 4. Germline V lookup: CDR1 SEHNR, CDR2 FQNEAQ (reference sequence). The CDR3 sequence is CASSPAGGYEQYF. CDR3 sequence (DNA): TGTGCCAGCAGCCCTGCAGGGGGCTACGAGCAGTACTTC.

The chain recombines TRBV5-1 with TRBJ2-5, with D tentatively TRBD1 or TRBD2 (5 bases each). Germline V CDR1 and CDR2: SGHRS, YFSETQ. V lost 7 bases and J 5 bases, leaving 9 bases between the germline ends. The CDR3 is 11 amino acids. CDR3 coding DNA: TGCGCCAGCTCCTGGGACGAGACCCAGTACTTC. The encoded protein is CASSWDETQYF. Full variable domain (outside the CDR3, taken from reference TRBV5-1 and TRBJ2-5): KAGVTQTPRYLIKTRGQQVTLSCSPISGHRSVSWYQQTPGQGLQFLFEYFSETQRNKGNFPGRFSGRQFSNSRSEMNVSTLELGDSALYLCASSWDETQYFGPGTRLLVL.

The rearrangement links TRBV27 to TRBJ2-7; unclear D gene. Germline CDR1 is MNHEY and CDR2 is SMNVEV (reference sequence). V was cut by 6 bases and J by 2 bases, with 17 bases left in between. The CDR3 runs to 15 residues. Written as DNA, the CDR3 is TGTGCCAGCAGCCCCCTGGCGGCTTTTACCTACGAGCAGTACTTC. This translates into CASSPLAAFTYEQYF.